This TCR beta chain was obtained from a study of shared clonotypes between healthy human individuals. The overall study: Donors had three CD4 naive, three CD4 memory, two CD8 naive and one CD8 memory plate apiece. Study-wide results and limits: Estimated richness values were generally larger in naive subsets than in memory subsets. The study sampled only blood, and tissue repertoires likely differ. Naive CD4 clonotypes were shared across a few donors at 4.5% to 6.5%.

Details on this clone: Its antigen is as yet unknown.

Method: immunoSEQ multiplex PCR; TCRdb's copy keeps in-frame clones and lacks some. This table has around 1,100,000 clones, about 72% appearing once. The ends were cut back, 6 bases at V and 4 bases at J, with 12 bases in the middle. The CDR3 consists of 13 residues. Looked up from germline, CDR1 is LNHDA and CDR2 is SQIVND (reference sequence). This TCR was recovered from a man aged 18-30 years in good health. Some clones in this sample may be carry-over from other donors' samples. This sequence joins TRBV19 and TRBJ1-1; D remains ambiguous. Sequenced input: memory CD4+ T cells from PBMCs. Subset specified: CD45RA-negative fraction. The CDR3 spells CASSRRAITEAFF. CDR3 DNA sequence: TGTGCCAGTAGCCGACGGGCCATCACTGAAGCTTTCTTT.